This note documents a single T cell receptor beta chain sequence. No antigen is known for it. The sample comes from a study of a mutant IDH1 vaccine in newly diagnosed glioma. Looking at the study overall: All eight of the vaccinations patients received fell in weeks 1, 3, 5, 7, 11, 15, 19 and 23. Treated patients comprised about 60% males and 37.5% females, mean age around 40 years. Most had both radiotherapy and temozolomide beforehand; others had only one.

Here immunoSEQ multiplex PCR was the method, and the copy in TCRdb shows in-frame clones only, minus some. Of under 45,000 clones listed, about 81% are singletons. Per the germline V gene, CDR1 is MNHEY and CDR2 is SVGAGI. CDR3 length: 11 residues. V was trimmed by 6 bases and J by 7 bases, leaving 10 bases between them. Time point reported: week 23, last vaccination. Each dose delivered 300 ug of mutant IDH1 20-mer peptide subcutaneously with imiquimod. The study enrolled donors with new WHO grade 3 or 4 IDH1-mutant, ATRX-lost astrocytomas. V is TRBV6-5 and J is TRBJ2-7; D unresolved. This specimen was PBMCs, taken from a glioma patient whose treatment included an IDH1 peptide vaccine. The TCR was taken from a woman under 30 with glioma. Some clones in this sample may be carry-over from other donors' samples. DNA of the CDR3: TGTGCCAGCAGGATGGGCCTAGAGCAGTACTTC. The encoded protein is CASRMGLEQYF.